The 6 T cell receptor beta chains below come from one sample, sequenced in a study of cytomegalovirus exposure and HLA in healthy donors. The PCR ran on 60 Vbeta and 13 Jbeta primers. The data were produced by immunoSEQ multiplex PCR, yet TCRdb's version contains in-frame clones alone and is incomplete. Among 150,000 to 200,000 clones listed, around 80% were seen once. Sequencing was done on a sample of PBMCs. These receptors were collected from a man in his late teens or twenties in good health and CMV-seronegative.

The chain is built from TRBV4-2 and TRBJ1-6, with 9 bases aligning to TRBD1. The V and J ends lost 3 bases and 8 bases, in that order; junction bases with no gene match: 2. CDR3 size: 14 residues. CDR1 and CDR2 from the germline V gene are LGHNA and YNFKEQ. The CDR3 loop is CASSQDRGDSPLHF. DNA for the CDR3: TGTGCCAGCAGCCAGGACAGGGGAGATTCACCCCTCCACTTT.

The genes are TRBV30 and TRBJ1-2, with 7 bases lining up with TRBD1. The CDR3 consists of 15 residues. V was clipped by 2 bases and J by 3 bases; unmatched bases: 9. Per germline, CDR1 GTSNPN and CDR2 SVGIG (reference sequence). CDR3 DNA: TGTGCCTGGAGTTCTCCGGACAGGAGTGACTATGGCTACACCTTC. It specifies CAWSSPDRSDYGYTF.

This clone was detected a few times. The chain couples TRBV19 to TRBJ2-7; TRBD2 agrees at 14 bases. This CDR3 region has 17 residues. The V and J ends lost 6 bases and 2 bases, in that order; junction bases with no gene match: 9. Germline loops: CDR1 LNHDA, CDR2 SQIVND (reference sequence). CDR3: CASSSTGTSGRAYEQYF. The CDR3 bases are TGTGCCAGTAGCTCCACCGGGACTAGCGGGAGAGCCTACGAGCAGTACTTC.

This chain joins TRBV6-5 and TRBJ2-7; D might be TRBD2 (5 bases). Germline loops: CDR1 MNHEY, CDR2 SVGAGI. The CDR3 has 14 amino acids. With 0 bases removed from V and 3 bases from J, the gap between germline ends came to 9 bases. CDR3 region: CASSYSRAYYEQYF. The CDR3 coding sequence is TGTGCCAGCAGTTACTCGAGGGCCTACTACGAGCAGTACTTC.

As regards this clone: Its ends do not fully match the called genes, so a read error is possible. The chain recombines TRBV9 with TRBJ2-7; 13 positions match TRBD2. CDR1 is SGDLS and CDR2 is YYNGEE in the germline V gene. This CDR3 has 15 residues. This CDR3 reads CAGSVAGTSGEEQYF. The CDR3 DNA follows: TGTGCCGGCAGCGTAGCTGGGACTAGCGGGGAGGAGCAGTACTTC.

This clone has a handful of counts. The V call is TRBV10-3, the J call TRBJ2-3, with D maybe TRBD2 (6 bases). V lost 2 bases to trimming and J lost 2 bases, with 23 bases between them. The CDR3 loop spans 19 amino acids. The germline CDR1 and CDR2 sequences are ENHRY and SYGVKD. CDR3 sequence (DNA): TGTGCCATCAGTGAGACCGAGGATGCCGGAGGAGGGAACACAGATACGCAGTATTTT. Residues: CAISETEDAGGGNTDTQYF.